Listed below are T cell receptor beta chains from one sample, sequenced in a study of vaccination effects on CD4 cells after COVID-19. These TCRs are of unknown antigen specificity. Clones were sequenced by immunoSEQ multiplex PCR, and TCRdb holds only the in-frame ones, with some missing. This sample yields tens of thousands of clones, of which about three quarters are seen a single time; more than 0.95% belongs to the top ten. Sequencing used CD4+ T cells from PBMCs cultured with HCoV-OC43 spike peptides, obtained after COVID-19 vaccination. All receptors derive from a human donor who received a COVID-19 vaccine. Both conserved end residues are part of each CDR3. Fields, in order: J gene, CDR3 length, D gene, clone size, V gene, CDR3 DNA, CDR3 protein. The D gene is left open where the match is weak. Only part of the rows carry a size: once, few, many, or a class if the clone is expanded.

TRBJ1-4 17 NA NA TRBV7-9 TGTGCCAGCAGCTTACTGGGGGGCGCGTTAACTAATGAAAAACTGTTTTTT CASSLLGGALTNEKLFF
TRBJ1-5 14 NA NA TRBV5-4 TGTGCCAGCAGCTTGGTAGGGATAAGTCAGCCCCAGCATTTT CASSLVGISQPQHF
TRBJ2-6 17 NA once TRBV14 TGTGCCAGCAGCCAAATAGGACAACTCTCTGGGGCCAACGTCCTGACTTTC CASSQIGQLSGANVLTF
TRBJ2-5 14 TRBD2 few TRBV7-9 TGTGCCAGCAGCCTAAGCGGGGGGCAAGAGACCCAGTACTTC CASSLSGGQETQYF
TRBJ2-6 17 NA NA TRBV7-2 TGTGCCAGCAGCTTTAGGGCAGGTTATCCTGGGGCCAACGTCCTGACTTTC CASSFRAGYPGANVLTF
TRBJ1-1 15 NA many TRBV4-1 TGCGCCAGCAGCCAAGAGACCACAGGAGACACTGAAGCTTTCTTT CASSQETTGDTEAFF
TRBJ1-2 15 NA NA TRBV5-4 TGTGCCAGCAGCCCACGAGCTGGAGCCAACTATGGCTACACCTTC CASSPRAGANYGYTF
TRBJ1-1 11 NA NA TRBV10-3 TGTGCCATCAGTGAGTATTTTGAAGCTTTCTTT CAISEYFEAFF
TRBJ1-4 16 TRBD1 NA TRBV18 TGTGCCAGCTCACCTCGGGACAGCTCAACTAATGAAAAACTGTTTTTT CASSPRDSSTNEKLFF
TRBJ1-4 16 NA NA TRBV11-2 TGTGCCAGCAGCTTAAATGCCGCTGGGAACCGAGAAAAACTGTTTTTT CASSLNAAGNREKLFF
TRBJ1-2 14 NA NA TRBV9 TGTGCCAGCAGCGTAGGAGTCGGAAGCTATGGCTACACCTTC CASSVGVGSYGYTF